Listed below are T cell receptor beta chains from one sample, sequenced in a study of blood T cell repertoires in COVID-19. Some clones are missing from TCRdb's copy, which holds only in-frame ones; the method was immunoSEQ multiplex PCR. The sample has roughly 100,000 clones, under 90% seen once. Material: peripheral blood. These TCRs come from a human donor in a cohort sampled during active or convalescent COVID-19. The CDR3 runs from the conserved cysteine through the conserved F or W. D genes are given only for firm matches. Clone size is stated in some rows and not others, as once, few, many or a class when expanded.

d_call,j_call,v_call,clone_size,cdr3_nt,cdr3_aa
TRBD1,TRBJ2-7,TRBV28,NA,TGTGCCAGCAGTTTTAGGCCCGCCGGGCAGGGGGCGAGGGAGCAGTACTTC,CASSFRPAGQGAREQYF
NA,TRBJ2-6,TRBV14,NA,TGTGCCAGCAGCCTCCTCTCTGGGGCCAACGTCCTGACTTTC,CASSLLSGANVLTF
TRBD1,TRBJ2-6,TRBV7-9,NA,TGTGCCAGCAGCTCCCCGACAGGGGTAGGCTCTGGGGCCAACGTCCTGACTTTC,CASSSPTGVGSGANVLTF
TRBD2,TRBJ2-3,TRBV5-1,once,TGCGCCAGCAGCTTAGGACTAGCCCCTAGCACAGATACGCAGTATTTT,CASSLGLAPSTDTQYF
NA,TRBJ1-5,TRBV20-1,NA,TGCAGTGCTAGTGTACTGGGCAATCAGCCCCAGCATTTT,CSASVLGNQPQHF
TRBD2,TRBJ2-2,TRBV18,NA,TGTGCCAGCTCACCAGCGGGGGGGCCTGAGACCGGGGAGCTGTTTTTT,CASSPAGGPETGELFF
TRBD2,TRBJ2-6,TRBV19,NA,TGTGCCAGTAGTAGGACGGGAGGTTCCAACGTCCTGACTTTC,CASSRTGGSNVLTF
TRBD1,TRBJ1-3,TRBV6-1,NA,TGTGCCAGCAGTGAAGGGGACAGGGGTTCCGGAAACACCATATATTTT,CASSEGDRGSGNTIYF
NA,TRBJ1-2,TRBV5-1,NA,TGCGCCAGCAGCTTGGCAGGGAACTATGGCTACACCTTC,CASSLAGNYGYTF
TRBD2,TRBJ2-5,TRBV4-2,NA,TGTGCCAGCAGCCAAGTACGGGGGGGCCAGGAGACCCAGTACTTC,CASSQVRGGQETQYF
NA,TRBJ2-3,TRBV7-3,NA,TGTGCCAGCAGCCCAGTGAGCGCAGATACGCAGTATTTT,CASSPVSADTQYF
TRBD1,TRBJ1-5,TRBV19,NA,TGTGCCAGTAGTTCCGGACAGGGGGAAGCTCAGCCCCAGCATTTT,CASSSGQGEAQPQHF
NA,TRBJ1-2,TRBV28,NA,TGTGCCAGCTACGCGGGGATTGGGGGCTACACCTTC,CASYAGIGGYTF
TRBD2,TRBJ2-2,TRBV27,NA,TGTGCCAGCAGCCGGTCGGGGGGGCCCGGGGAGCTGTTTTTT,CASSRSGGPGELFF
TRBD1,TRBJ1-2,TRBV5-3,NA,TGTGCCAGAAGCTTGTCGGGACAGGGGTATGGCTACACCTTC,CARSLSGQGYGYTF
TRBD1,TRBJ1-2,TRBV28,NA,TGTGCCAGCAGTTCGCGGGACAGCTATGGCTACACCTTC,CASSSRDSYGYTF
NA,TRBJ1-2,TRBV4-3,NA,TGCGCCAGCAGCCAAGTACGGACACCTATTAACTATGGCTACACCTTC,CASSQVRTPINYGYTF
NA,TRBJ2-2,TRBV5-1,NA,TGCGCCAGCAGCTTGAAAGGGGAATCGAACACCGGGGAGCTGTTTTTT,CASSLKGESNTGELFF
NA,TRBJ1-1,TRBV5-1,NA,TGCGCCAGCAGCCCTCAGTCAGACACTGAAGCTTTCTTT,CASSPQSDTEAFF
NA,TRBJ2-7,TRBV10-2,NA,TGCGCCAGCAGTGAGTCAAGGAGCTCCTACGAGCAGTACTTC,CASSESRSSYEQYF
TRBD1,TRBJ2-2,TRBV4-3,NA,TGCGCCAGCAGCTACGACAGGGCCCGAACTTTGGGCACCGGGGAGCTGTTTTTT,CASSYDRARTLGTGELFF
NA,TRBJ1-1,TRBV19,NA,TGTGCCAGTTCTGAGGGTTCGGCCCTGAACACTGAAGCTTTCTTT,CASSEGSALNTEAFF
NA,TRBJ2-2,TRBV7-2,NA,TGTGCCAGCAGCTTGAACAGGGCAACCGGGGAGCTGTTTTTT,CASSLNRATGELFF
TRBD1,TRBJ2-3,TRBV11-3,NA,TGTGCCAGCAGCTTAGGGTCGGGACAGGGGATCACAGATACGCAGTATTTT,CASSLGSGQGITDTQYF
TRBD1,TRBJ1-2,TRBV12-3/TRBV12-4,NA,TGTGCCAGCAGTTCGACAGGGGACTATGGCTACACCTTC,CASSSTGDYGYTF
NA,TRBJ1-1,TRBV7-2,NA,TGTGCCAGCAGTCTAGACAGAATGAACACTGAAGCTTTCTTT,CASSLDRMNTEAFF
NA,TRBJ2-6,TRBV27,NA,TGTGCCAGCAGTGTTCGGTTCGGGTCCTACTCTGGGGCCAACGTCCTGACTTTC,CASSVRFGSYSGANVLTF
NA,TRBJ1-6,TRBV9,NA,TGTGCCAGCAGCGTATGGGCGACCTATAATTCACCCCTCCACTTT,CASSVWATYNSPLHF
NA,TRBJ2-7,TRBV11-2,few,TGTGCCAGCAGCTTTACAGGGAGTATCTACGAGCAGTACTTC,CASSFTGSIYEQYF
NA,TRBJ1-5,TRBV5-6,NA,TGTGCCAGCAGCTTGGGCGGGGGTCAGCCCCAGCATTTT,CASSLGGGQPQHF
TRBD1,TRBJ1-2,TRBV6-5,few,TGTGCCAGCAGTCCAGGGGGACGTTTGGATGGCTACACCTTC,CASSPGGRLDGYTF
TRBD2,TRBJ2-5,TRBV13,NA,TGTGCCAGCAGCCAAACCATCGGTGCGGGGGGGCGCGAGACCCAGTACTTC,CASSQTIGAGGRETQYF
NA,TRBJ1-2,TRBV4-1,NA,TGCGCCAGCAGCCAAGGACAGTCTCAAAACTATGGCTACACCTTC,CASSQGQSQNYGYTF
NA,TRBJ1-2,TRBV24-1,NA,TGTGCCACCAGTGATTTTGCAGGGCATGGCTACACCTTC,CATSDFAGHGYTF
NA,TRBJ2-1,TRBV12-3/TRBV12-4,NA,TGTGCCAGCAGTTGGGGGGTCAATGAGCAGTTCTTC,CASSWGVNEQFF
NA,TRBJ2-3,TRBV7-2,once,TGTGCCAGCAGCTTACAGCACCTTTTCGGCGGGGCCACAGATACGCAGTATTTT,CASSLQHLFGGATDTQYF
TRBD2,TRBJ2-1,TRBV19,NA,TGTGCCAGTAGTACCCCCCGAGGCTCAAGACTAGCGGGGGCCTACAATGAGCAGTTCTTC,CASSTPRGSRLAGAYNEQFF
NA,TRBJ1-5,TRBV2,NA,TGTGCCAGCAGTGCTACAGGAAATCAGCCCCAGCATTTT,CASSATGNQPQHF
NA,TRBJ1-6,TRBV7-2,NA,TGTGCCAGCAGCTTCAGGGGCTACGAGTCACCCCTCCACTTT,CASSFRGYESPLHF
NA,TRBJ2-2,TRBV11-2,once,TGTGCCAGCAGCCCGAACCGGGTCACAAACACCGGGGAGCTGTTTTTT,CASSPNRVTNTGELFF
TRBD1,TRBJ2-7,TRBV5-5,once,TGTGCCAGCAGCTTGACCGCAGGGGGTTCGGCCTACGAGCAGTACTTC,CASSLTAGGSAYEQYF
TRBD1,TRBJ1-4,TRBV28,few,TGTGCCAGCAGTCCCAGACAGGGGATTTACGAAAAACTGTTTTTT,CASSPRQGIYEKLFF
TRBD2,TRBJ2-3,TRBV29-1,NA,TGCAGCGTTTGTACTAGCGGCCTCACAGATACGCAGTATTTT,CSVCTSGLTDTQYF
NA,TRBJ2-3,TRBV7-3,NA,TGTGCCAGCAGCTTGCAGGGGATCGTCACAGATACGCAGTATTTT,CASSLQGIVTDTQYF
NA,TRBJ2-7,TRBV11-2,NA,TGTGCCAGCAGCCTCGCGGGGGCAGCCTCCTACGAGCAGTACTTC,CASSLAGAASYEQYF
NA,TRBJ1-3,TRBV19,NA,TGTGCCAGTACCTCCTCGACAGAGGCGATCTCTGGAAACACCATATATTTT,CASTSSTEAISGNTIYF
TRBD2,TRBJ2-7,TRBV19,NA,TGTGCCAGTAAGAGGGTAGCGGGGGCCTACGAGCAGTACTTC,CASKRVAGAYEQYF
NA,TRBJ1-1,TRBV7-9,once,TGTGCCAGCAGCTATGAGGCAAACACTGAAGCTTTCTTT,CASSYEANTEAFF
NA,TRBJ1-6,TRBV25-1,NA,TGTGCCAGCAGAGGGGGTGCCGGGACCGAGTATAATTCACCCCTCCACTTT,CASRGGAGTEYNSPLHF
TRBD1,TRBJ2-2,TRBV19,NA,TGTGCCACCAAGAGGTCAGGGGGCGTCGACACCGGGGAGCTGTTTTTT,CATKRSGGVDTGELFF
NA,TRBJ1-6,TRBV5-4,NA,TGTGCCAGCAGCTTGCAGGGATATAATTCACCCCTCCACTTT,CASSLQGYNSPLHF
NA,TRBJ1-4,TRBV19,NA,TGTGCCAGTAGTACCTCCAGACAGGAGGATGAAAAACTGTTTTTT,CASSTSRQEDEKLFF
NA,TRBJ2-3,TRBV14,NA,TGTGCCAGCAGCCAATTCCAGGGGTTAAGAGGGGCAGATACGCAGTATTTT,CASSQFQGLRGADTQYF
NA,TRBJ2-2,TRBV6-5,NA,TGTGCCACCCGGACAGTCGCGAACACCGGGGAGCTGTTTTTT,CATRTVANTGELFF
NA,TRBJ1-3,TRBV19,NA,TGTGCCAGTAGTCCAGCCCCGGGACTTAGCTCTGGAAACACCATATATTTT,CASSPAPGLSSGNTIYF
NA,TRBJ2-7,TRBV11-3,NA,TGTGCCAGCAGCTTAGGGTGGGGGGACTCCTACGAGCAGTACTTC,CASSLGWGDSYEQYF
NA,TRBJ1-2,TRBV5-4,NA,TGTGCCAGCAGCTTGTCTCGGGGACTTGAGTATGGCTACACCTTC,CASSLSRGLEYGYTF
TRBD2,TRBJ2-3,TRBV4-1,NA,TGCGCCAGCAGCCTACCCGCAAGGGGGACTAGTCGTACAGATACGCAGTATTTT,CASSLPARGTSRTDTQYF
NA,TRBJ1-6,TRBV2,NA,TGTGCCAGCAGTCGGAACCCGACAGTCAATTCACCCCTCCACTTT,CASSRNPTVNSPLHF